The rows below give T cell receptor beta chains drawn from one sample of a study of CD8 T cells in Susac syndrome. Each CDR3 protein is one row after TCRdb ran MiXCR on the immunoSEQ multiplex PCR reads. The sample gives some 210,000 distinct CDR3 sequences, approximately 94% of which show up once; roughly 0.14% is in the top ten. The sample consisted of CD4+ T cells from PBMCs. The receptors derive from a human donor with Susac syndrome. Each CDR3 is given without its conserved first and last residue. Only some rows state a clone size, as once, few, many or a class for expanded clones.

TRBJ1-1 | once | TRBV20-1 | SARDWAAEAF
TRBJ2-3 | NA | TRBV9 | ASSVVEDTQY
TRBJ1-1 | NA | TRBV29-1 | SYRQGNTEAF
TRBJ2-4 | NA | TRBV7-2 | ASSFQGAVQNIQY
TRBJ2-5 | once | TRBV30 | AWSGTGMGKTQY
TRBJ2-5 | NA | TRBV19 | ASSIKGDRFQETQY
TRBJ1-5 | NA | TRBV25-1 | ASSESREICNQPQH
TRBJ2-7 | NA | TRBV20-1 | SAMQGAYEQY
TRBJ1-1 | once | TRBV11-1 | ASTPRSGVEAF
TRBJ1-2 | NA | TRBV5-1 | ASSPREHFGGYT
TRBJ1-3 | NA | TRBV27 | ASSLGLFSGNTIY
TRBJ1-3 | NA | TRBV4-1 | ASSQEGRISGNTIY
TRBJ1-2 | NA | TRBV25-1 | ASETGTGVYGYT
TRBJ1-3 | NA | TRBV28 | ATCSGVEGNTIY
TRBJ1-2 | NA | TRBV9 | ASSVVGSVNYGYT
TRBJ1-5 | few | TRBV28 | ASSLGQSNQPQH
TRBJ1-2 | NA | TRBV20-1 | SAQPGQEIYGYT
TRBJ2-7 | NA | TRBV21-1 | ASHNRQLWN
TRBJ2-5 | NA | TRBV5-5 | ASSFTGPGETQY
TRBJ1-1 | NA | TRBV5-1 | ASSVSLAGGTEAF
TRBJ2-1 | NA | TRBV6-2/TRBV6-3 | ASSPIRAGGQNEQF
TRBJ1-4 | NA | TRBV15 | ATSRGGTGRNEKLF
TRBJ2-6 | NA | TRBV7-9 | ASVPSGGLSGANVLT
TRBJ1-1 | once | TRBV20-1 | SAREPTAGNTEAF
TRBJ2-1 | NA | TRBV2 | ASSEAGASSYNEQF
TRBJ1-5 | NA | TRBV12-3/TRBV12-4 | ASGRQNNQPQH
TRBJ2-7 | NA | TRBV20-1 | SVFRQGTYEQY
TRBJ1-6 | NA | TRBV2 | ASRAPYPPLH
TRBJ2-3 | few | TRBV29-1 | SAKTGTDEADTQY
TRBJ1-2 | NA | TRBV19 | ASQKRFYGYT
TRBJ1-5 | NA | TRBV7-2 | ASSSRGVENQPQH
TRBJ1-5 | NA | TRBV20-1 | SARYGGGSNQPQH
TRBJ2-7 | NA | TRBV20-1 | SARDPTAGPPSYEQY
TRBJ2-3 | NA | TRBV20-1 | SVGTSGGVSTDTQY
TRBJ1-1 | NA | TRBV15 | ATSREERGEAF
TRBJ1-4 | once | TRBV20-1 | SAIRTGLGEKLF
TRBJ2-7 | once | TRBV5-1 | ASSPPSVGDEQY
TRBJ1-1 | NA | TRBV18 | ASSSGTDEAF
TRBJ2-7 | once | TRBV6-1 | ASSERGRNPYEQY
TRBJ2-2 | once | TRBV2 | ASSEEGGYTGELF
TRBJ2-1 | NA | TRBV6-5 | ASSYDRDQSGNEQF
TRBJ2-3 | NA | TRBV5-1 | ASSLPLAGGSTDTQY
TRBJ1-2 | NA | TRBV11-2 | ASGTDTYGYT
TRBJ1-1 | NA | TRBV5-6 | ASSPWGTDEAF
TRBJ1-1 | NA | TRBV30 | AWKGREDTEAF
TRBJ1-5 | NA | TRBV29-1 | SASGTGGGSNQPQH
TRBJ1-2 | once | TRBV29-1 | SVSWGAGQSYT
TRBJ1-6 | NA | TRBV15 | ATSREGQPNSPLH
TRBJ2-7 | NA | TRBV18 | ASSPRDFHEQY